The clone carrying this T cell receptor (beta chain) has more than one count but fewer than ten. Its antigen is unidentified. This sample was included in a study of T-cell reconstitution after alpha-beta-depleted transplantation in children. Trimming at V came to 4 bases and at J to 5 bases, leaving 6 bases not matched to a gene. Per the germline V gene, CDR1 is KGHDR and CDR2 is SFDVKD. This CDR3 has 15 residues. General study findings and limits: Most T-cell counts and diversity one year after the transplant came from T cells that were newly produced.

A TCRbeta library incorporating unique molecular identifiers was prepared. A single record per CDR3 protein comes from TCRdb applying MiXCR to the PCR reads. The repertoire holds some 440,000 distinct CDR3 sequences, with around 15% as singletons. V and J are TRBV24-1 and TRBJ2-5, with TRBD1 matching over 10 bases. The receptor's source is a boy under two years old who had a stem cell transplant for Wiskott-Aldrich syndrome, so the T cells may come from the graft donor. The sequencing used PBMCs, mostly from graft donor cells, collected 360 days after TCRalphabeta/CD19-depleted stem cell transplant. The CDR3 region is CATSDRDRGEETQYF. In nucleotides, the CDR3 is TGTGCCACCAGTGACCGGGACAGGGGTGAGGAGACCCAGTACTTC.